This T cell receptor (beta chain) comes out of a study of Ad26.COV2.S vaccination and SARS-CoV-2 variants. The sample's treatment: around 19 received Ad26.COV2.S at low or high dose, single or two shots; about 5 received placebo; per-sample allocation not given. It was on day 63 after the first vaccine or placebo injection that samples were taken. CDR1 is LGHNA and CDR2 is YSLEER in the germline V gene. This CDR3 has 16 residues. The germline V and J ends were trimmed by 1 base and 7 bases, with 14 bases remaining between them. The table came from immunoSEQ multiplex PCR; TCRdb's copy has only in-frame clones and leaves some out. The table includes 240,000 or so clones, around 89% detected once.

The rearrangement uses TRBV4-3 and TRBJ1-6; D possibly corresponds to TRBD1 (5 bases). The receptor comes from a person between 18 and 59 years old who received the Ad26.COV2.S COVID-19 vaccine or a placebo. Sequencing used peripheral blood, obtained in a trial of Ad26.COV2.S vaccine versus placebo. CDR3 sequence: CASSQVHRQFNSPLHF. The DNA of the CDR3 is TGCGCCAGCAGCCAAGTCCACCGACAGTTCAATTCACCCCTCCACTTT.